The 9 T cell receptor beta chains presented below share a single source sample, sequenced in a study of human thymus T cells. Resections obtained during corrective heart surgery supplied the thymus tissue. Profiled with immunoSEQ multiplex PCR; TCRdb holds only in-frame clones, not every one. The data contain around 120,000 clones, about 94% of them singletons. The sample was thymus tissue. The origin of the receptors is a boy younger than two with a congenital heart defect but otherwise immunologically healthy.

This clone was counted only a few times. The chain is built from TRBV19 and TRBJ1-1; 9 positions match TRBD1. V was clipped by 3 bases and J by 8 bases; unmatched bases: 7. This CDR3 contains 14 residues. Germline V gives CDR1 LNHDA, CDR2 SQIVND (reference sequence). The CDR3 protein is CASSIGQGRPEAFF. For the CDR3, the DNA is TGTGCCAGTAGTATTGGACAGGGGCGTCCGGAAGCTTTCTTT.

This chain links TRBV23-1 with TRBJ1-3; tentative D call: TRBD1 (6 bases). TRBV23-1 belongs to the ORF category, with a function that is uncertain. The CDR3 extends over 18 amino acids. With 7 bases removed from V and 0 bases from J, the gap between germline ends came to 22 bases. The CDR3 here is CASTPPRPAQGSGNTIYF. CDR3 bases: TGCGCCAGCACCCCCCCCAGACCCGCACAGGGCTCTGGAAACACCATATATTTT.

The chain couples TRBV7-9 to TRBJ2-1; D perhaps matches TRBD1 (5 bases). This CDR3 comprises 15 residues. Germline V gene data show CDR1 as SEHNR and CDR2 as FQNEAQ (reference sequence). The V end was cut by 7 bases, the J end by 6 bases, with 19 bases between. CDR3 DNA sequence: TGTGCCAGCATCAGTGGGGCAGGTGGTTTCAATGAGCAGTTCTTC. Protein sequence: CASISGAGGFNEQFF.

The V and J genes are TRBV7-6 and TRBJ1-4; weak D call: TRBD1 (5 bases). The CDR3 is 16 residues long. V lost 5 bases and J lost 8, with 21 bases in between. Germline V gives CDR1 SGHVS, CDR2 FNYEAQ. The CDR3 loop reads CASSPLREEEGEKLFF. The DNA of the CDR3 is TGTGCCAGCAGCCCCCTCAGGGAGGAAGAAGGAGAAAAACTGTTTTTT.

The J gene is TRBJ1-5, the V gene TRBV10-1; 9 nucleotides match TRBD1. CDR1 and CDR2 from the germline V gene are WNHNN and SYGVQD (reference sequence). CDR3 length: 13 residues. V dropped 8 bases and J dropped 3; count of bases not matched to a gene: 2. CDR3 sequence: CASGDRDNQPQHF. CDR3 in DNA: TGCGCCAGCGGGGACAGGGACAATCAGCCCCAGCATTTT.

The rearrangement joins TRBV27 to TRBJ1-1; 12 bases map to TRBD1. With 3 bases clipped from V and 5 bases from J, the junction kept 7 bases outside the gene matches. This CDR3 has 16 residues. The V gene's germline CDR1 is MNHEY and CDR2 SMNVEV (reference sequence). CDR3 protein: CASSFGTGGGGTEAFF. In DNA form, the CDR3 reads TGTGCCAGCAGTTTCGGGACAGGGGGCGGTGGTACTGAAGCTTTCTTT.

The chain links TRBV4-3 to TRBJ1-2; no firm D call. In germline, CDR1 is LGHNA, CDR2 YSLEER. This CDR3 has 12 amino acids. V was cut by 0 bases and J by 4 bases, with 3 bases left in between. The DNA for the CDR3 is TGCGCCAGCAGCCAAGACAGCTATGGCTACACCTTC. This translates into CASSQDSYGYTF.

The rearrangement uses TRBV4-2 and TRBJ2-6; weak D call: TRBD2 (6 bases). This CDR3 spans 18 amino acids. The germline gives CDR1 LGHNA, CDR2 YNFKEQ. V lost 4 bases, J lost 0 bases, and 16 bases lay in between. The CDR3 DNA is TGTGCCAGCAGCCGAGTGGTAGCGGACTCCTCTGGGGCCAACGTCCTGACTTTC. It yields the protein CASSRVVADSSGANVLTF.

The V and J genes are TRBV30 and TRBJ1-5; D remains ambiguous. Germline lookup yields CDR1 GTSNPN and CDR2 SVGIG (reference sequence). CDR3 length: 16 amino acids. Trimming pared 1 base from V and 0 bases from J, leaving 13 bases between. The DNA of the CDR3 is TGTGCCTGGAGTGGAAGGTCGGAAAATAGCAATCAGCCCCAGCATTTT. The encoded protein is CAWSGRSENSNQPQHF.